Following are 14 T cell receptor beta chains from one sample sequenced in a study of beta chain features in type 1 diabetes. Regarding the study as a whole: Shortening that was moderate but significant affected the TCRB CDR3s of Type 1 diabetes patients in all four CD4+ subsets.

Which antigens these TCRs recognize remains unknown. As every portion of the isolated RNA was reverse transcribed, the sequencing read expressed TCRB transcripts. The protocol was immunoSEQ multiplex PCR, while the TCRdb copy is restricted to in-frame clones and leaves out a portion. Of roughly 240,000 clones listed, approximately 25% were seen once; the top ten hold approximately 0.011%. The material sequenced was naive CD4+ T cells from blood. All receptors come from a woman in her 30s with type 1 diabetes.

This clone was seen a handful of times. This chain links TRBV5-4 with TRBJ2-1; D not resolved. The germline V gene has CDR1 SGHNT and CDR2 YYREEE (reference sequence). V lost 3 bases and J lost 8, with 12 bases in between. CDR3 size: 13 residues. CDR3 nucleotide sequence: TGTGCCAGCAGCTCACTCGGCGGAGATGAGCAGTTCTTC. As protein: CASSSLGGDEQFF.

This clone has only a few counts. V gene TRBV18 combines with J gene TRBJ1-5; 7 positions match TRBD1. The germline gives CDR1 KGHSH, CDR2 LQKENI. This CDR3 is 14 amino acids long. V lost 4 bases, J lost 7 bases, and 7 bases stayed unmatched. The chain's CDR3 is CASSLTGDRQPQHF. The CDR3 nucleotides are TGTGCCAGCTCACTCACAGGGGACCGACAGCCCCAGCATTTT.

V and J are TRBV29-1 and TRBJ2-5; D call uncertain. This CDR3 has 12 amino acids. Germline V gene data show CDR1 as SQVTM and CDR2 as ANQGSEA. Trimming took 1 base from V and 2 from J, leaving 5 bases between them. The CDR3 nucleotides read TGCAGCGTTGAAGTTTTACAAGAGACCCAGTACTTC. It is translated as CSVEVLQETQYF. Drawing the rest from reference TRBV29-1 and TRBJ2-5, the complete variable domain is SAVISQKPSRDICQRGTSLTIQCQVDSQVTMMFWYRQQPGQSLTLIATANQGSEATYESGFVIDKFPISRPNLTFSTLTVSNMSPEDSSIYLCSVEVLQETQYFGPGTRLLVL.

The gene calls are TRBV5-1 and TRBJ1-5, with 9 bases fitting TRBD1. CDR3 length equals 12 residues. V trimming: 4 bases; J trimming: 9 bases; junction bases outside the gene matches: 2. Germline assignment: CDR1 SGHRS and CDR2 YFSETQ. The CDR3: CASSPDRGPQHF. The CDR3, as DNA: TGCGCCAGCAGCCCGGACAGGGGGCCCCAGCATTTT.

V is TRBV27 and J is TRBJ2-7, with 7 positions matching TRBD2. V gave up 3 bases and J gave up 3 bases; unmatched junction bases: 8. This CDR3 is built from 15 residues. CDR1 and CDR2 from the germline V gene are MNHEY and SMNVEV (reference sequence). The CDR3 here is CASSFLAGEHYEQYF. Here the CDR3 DNA reads TGTGCCAGCAGTTTTTTGGCGGGAGAGCACTACGAGCAGTACTTC.

The gene calls are TRBV29-1 and TRBJ1-2; tentatively, D is TRBD1 (5 bases). The CDR3 has 12 residues. Germline V gene sequence: CDR1 SQVTM, CDR2 ANQGSEA. V was cut by 4 bases and J by 5 bases, with 11 bases left in between. The CDR3 DNA follows: TGCAGCGTTGGCCGCAAGGGGTATGGCTACACCTTC. Residues: CSVGRKGYGYTF. Supplemented by reference TRBV29-1 and TRBJ1-2, the full variable domain reads SAVISQKPSRDICQRGTSLTIQCQVDSQVTMMFWYRQQPGQSLTLIATANQGSEATYESGFVIDKFPISRPNLTFSTLTVSNMSPEDSSIYLCSVGRKGYGYTFGSGTRLTVV.

The chain combines TRBV28 with TRBJ2-5; maybe TRBD2 (6 bases). Germline V gives CDR1 MDHEN, CDR2 SYDVKM. V shed 1 base and J shed 5 bases, with 17 bases lying between them. The CDR3 contains 16 residues. The CDR3 loop is CASSLLGREDLETQYF. CDR3 sequence (DNA): TGTGCCAGCAGTTTATTGGGCAGGGAGGATCTTGAGACCCAGTACTTC. The full variable domain, rest sourced from reference TRBV28 and TRBJ2-5, is DVKVTQSSRYLVKRTGEKVFLECVQDMDHENMFWYRQDPGLGLRLIYFSYDVKMKEKGDIPEGYSVSREKKERFSLILESASTNQTSMYLCASSLLGREDLETQYFGPGTRLLVL.

The rearrangement links TRBV29-1 to TRBJ1-2, with D unclear. Looked up from germline, CDR1 is SQVTM and CDR2 is ANQGSEA. This CDR3 spans 14 amino acids. The V gene lost 1 base and the J gene lost 5 bases, with 14 bases spanning the gap. The CDR3 loop is CSVEGRVGEYGYTF. CDR3 DNA sequence: TGCAGCGTTGAAGGGAGGGTCGGGGAATATGGCTACACCTTC.

In its sample, this clone was seen a few times. The chain has TRBV30 and TRBJ2-1, with TRBD2 matching 11 bases. Per the germline V gene, CDR1 is GTSNPN and CDR2 is SVGIG (reference sequence). V dropped 7 bases and J dropped 4; count of bases not matched to a gene: 9. CDR3 length equals 15 residues. The CDR3 reads CALWTSGLSYNEQFF. CDR3 nucleotides: TGTGCCTTGTGGACTAGCGGGTTATCATACAATGAGCAGTTCTTC.

This clone came up a few times. The chain carries TRBV7-9 and TRBJ1-2, with 7 bases matching TRBD1. Trimming cost V 0 bases and J 6 bases; bases outside gene matches: 1. The CDR3 has 13 amino acids. Germline CDR1 reads SEHNR; CDR2 reads FQNEAQ (reference sequence). CDR3 amino acids: CASSLAQGNGYTF. CDR3 nucleotide sequence: TGTGCCAGCAGCTTAGCACAGGGGAATGGCTACACCTTC. The full variable domain, with the rest looked up from reference TRBV7-9 and TRBJ1-2, is DTGVSQNPRHKITKRGQNVTFRCDPISEHNRLYWYRQTLGQGPEFLTYFQNEAQLEKSRLLSDRFSAERPKGSFSTLEIQRTEQGDSAMYLCASSLAQGNGYTFGSGTRLTVV.

The chain is built from TRBV11-3 and TRBJ2-1; no firm D call. CDR3 length: 15 amino acids. Germline assignment: CDR1 SGHNT and CDR2 YENEEA. V was cut by 5 bases and J by 9 bases, with 20 bases left in between. Written as DNA, the CDR3 is TGTGCCAGCAGCCCCGGTACTTACGCCATGAGTGAGCAGTTCTTC. This translates into CASSPGTYAMSEQFF.

The chain recombines TRBV6-5 with TRBJ1-2, with D unclear. Germline CDR1 MNHEY, CDR2 SVGAGI. V lost 0 bases, J lost 8 bases, and 19 bases lay in between. This CDR3 spans 16 amino acids. CDR3 loop: CASSYSLARIAGGYTF. In DNA form, the CDR3 reads TGTGCCAGCAGTTACTCTCTAGCCAGAATTGCAGGAGGCTACACCTTC.

The V and J genes are TRBV5-1 and TRBJ2-5; D remains unclear. There are 14 residues in the CDR3. Germline V lookup: CDR1 SGHRS, CDR2 YFSETQ. Trimming took off 0 bases at V and 3 bases at J, with 9 bases between the two ends. Here the CDR3 DNA reads TGCGCCAGCAGCTTGGTTCCGGTTAAAGAGACCCAGTACTTC. It yields the protein CASSLVPVKETQYF.

This clone was seen more than once but under ten times. V and J are TRBV18 and TRBJ2-5; D is undetermined. The V and J ends lost 0 bases and 4 bases respectively, with 6 bases between them. Per germline, CDR1 KGHSH and CDR2 LQKENI. The CDR3 sequence is 13 residues long. The CDR3 DNA follows: TGTGCCAGCTCACCACCGGCTCGAGAGACCCAGTACTTC. It yields the protein CASSPPARETQYF.